This is a list of T cell receptor beta chains from one sample in a study of OX40 agonist ivuxolimab in advanced cancers. Here immunoSEQ multiplex PCR was the method, and the copy in TCRdb shows in-frame clones only, minus some. The sample lists more than 100,000 clones, around 93% occurring once. Source: CD4+ or CD8+ T cells sorted from blood, taken in a trial of the OX40 agonist ivuxolimab. These TCRs come from an adult with an advanced solid tumor such as melanoma, head and neck, liver or kidney cancer. CDR3s include the opening cysteine and the closing phenylalanine or tryptophan. Each record gives: D gene, J gene, clone size, V gene, CDR3 DNA, CDR3 protein. A D gene is named only where the DNA matches it firmly. Some rows mark clone size as missing; the rest say once, few, many or name a class of expanded clone.

D: TRBD1
J: TRBJ2-7
size: .
V: TRBV11-3
DNA: TGTGCCAGCAGCCCCGGGACAGGGGGGGGCGAGCAGTACTTC
CDR3: CASSPGTGGGEQYF

D: .
J: TRBJ2-7
size: .
V: TRBV7-9
DNA: TGTGCCAGCAGCTACCGGACGGCCTCGTCCTACGAGCAGTACTTC
CDR3: CASSYRTASSYEQYF

D: .
J: TRBJ1-6
size: .
V: TRBV18
DNA: TGTGCCAGCTCACCAGCCAGTTATAATTCACCCCTCCACTTT
CDR3: CASSPASYNSPLHF

D: .
J: TRBJ1-6
size: .
V: TRBV20-1
DNA: TGCAGTGCTAGAGAACGGCGGGGCTTCCACTTT
CDR3: CSARERRGFHF

D: .
J: TRBJ2-5
size: .
V: TRBV18
DNA: TGTGCCAGCTCACCAGCGGACAGCCAAGAGACCCAGTACTTC
CDR3: CASSPADSQETQYF

D: TRBD1
J: TRBJ2-5
size: once
V: TRBV5-4
DNA: TGTGCCAGCAGCCCCGGACAGGGACAAGAGACCCAGTACTTC
CDR3: CASSPGQGQETQYF

D: .
J: TRBJ1-2
size: .
V: TRBV7-8
DNA: TGTGCCAGCAGCTACCGACCCGAGCGAGGCTACACCTTC
CDR3: CASSYRPERGYTF

D: TRBD2
J: TRBJ2-1
size: .
V: TRBV7-3
DNA: TGTGCCAGCAGCTTATTAGCGGGGCTTCCCTACAATGAGCAGTTCTTC
CDR3: CASSLLAGLPYNEQFF

D: .
J: TRBJ2-1
size: .
V: TRBV28
DNA: TGTGCCAGCTTCCCCGGAACCTCCTACAATGAGCAGTTCTTC
CDR3: CASFPGTSYNEQFF

D: TRBD1
J: TRBJ2-2
size: .
V: TRBV28
DNA: TGTGCCAGCAGCATTTCGGGACAGCTTAGGGGCGGGGAGCTGTTTTTT
CDR3: CASSISGQLRGGELFF

D: TRBD1
J: TRBJ1-2
size: .
V: TRBV9
DNA: TGTGCCAGCAGCGCCCGATGGACAGGAAACTATGGCTACACCTTC
CDR3: CASSARWTGNYGYTF

D: .
J: TRBJ1-4
size: .
V: TRBV19
DNA: TGTGCCAGTAGTTTATTGACAGGAGCAAATGAAAAACTGTTTTTT
CDR3: CASSLLTGANEKLFF

D: .
J: TRBJ1-2
size: .
V: TRBV5-8
DNA: TGTGCCAGCAGCCAAGCGGGAGAGTCTCATAGAGGAGGCTACACCTTC
CDR3: CASSQAGESHRGGYTF

D: .
J: TRBJ2-6
size: .
V: TRBV7-9
DNA: TGTGCCAGCAACCGTTGGGGGCAGGATTTCTCTGGGGCCAACGTCCTGACTTTC
CDR3: CASNRWGQDFSGANVLTF

D: .
J: TRBJ2-1
size: .
V: TRBV15
DNA: TGTGCCACCAGCAGGGATGGGGGTTCCTACAATGAGCAGTTCTTC
CDR3: CATSRDGGSYNEQFF

D: .
J: TRBJ1-1
size: .
V: TRBV6-5
DNA: TGTGCCAGCACCCTTAACCGAGAGGTGAACACTGAAGCTTTCTTT
CDR3: CASTLNREVNTEAFF

D: .
J: TRBJ2-5
size: .
V: TRBV7-9
DNA: TGTGCCAGCAGCCGTGCGGGGGCTCAAGAGACCCAGTACTTC
CDR3: CASSRAGAQETQYF

D: .
J: TRBJ1-1
size: .
V: TRBV7-2
DNA: TGTGCCAGCAGCTTAGCGCTGGGGGAAATGAACACTGAAGCTTTCTTT
CDR3: CASSLALGEMNTEAFF

D: .
J: TRBJ2-3
size: few
V: TRBV6-5
DNA: TGTGCCAGCAGTTACGGGGCAGGGGGGGGAGATACGCAGTATTTT
CDR3: CASSYGAGGGDTQYF

D: TRBD2
J: TRBJ2-5
size: .
V: TRBV19
DNA: TGTGCCAGTAGTATAGGTCGGACTAGCGGGATAGGCCAGGAGACCCAGTACTTC
CDR3: CASSIGRTSGIGQETQYF

D: .
J: TRBJ1-4
size: .
V: TRBV4-2
DNA: TGTGCCAGCACTTTTGATGCAGGGACAAGTCTTCGTGAAAAACTGTTTTTT
CDR3: CASTFDAGTSLREKLFF

D: .
J: TRBJ1-4
size: .
V: TRBV4-2
DNA: TGTGCCAGCAGCCAAGAAAGGACCCCTCGGGAAAAACTGTTTTTT
CDR3: CASSQERTPREKLFF

D: .
J: TRBJ2-7
size: once
V: TRBV7-8
DNA: TGTGCCAGCAGCTTATCAGGGCAGGGGGGTTACCACGAGCAGTACTTC
CDR3: CASSLSGQGGYHEQYF

D: TRBD1
J: TRBJ2-1
size: .
V: TRBV6-5
DNA: TGTGCCAGCAGAACGGACAGGGTTGGGGAGCAGTTCTTC
CDR3: CASRTDRVGEQFF

D: .
J: TRBJ1-2
size: .
V: TRBV7-9
DNA: TGTGCCAGCAGCTTCATTCCAGGGTCGAGTAACTATGGCTACACCTTC
CDR3: CASSFIPGSSNYGYTF

D: TRBD1
J: TRBJ1-2
size: .
V: TRBV19
DNA: TGTGCCAGTACCCCACAGGGGGCGCAGGGCTACACCTTC
CDR3: CASTPQGAQGYTF

D: TRBD1
J: TRBJ2-1
size: .
V: TRBV5-6
DNA: TGTGCCAGCAGCTTGGAACAGGGGGCTAGGAATGAGCAGTTCTTC
CDR3: CASSLEQGARNEQFF

D: .
J: TRBJ2-7
size: .
V: TRBV7-2
DNA: TGTGCCAGCAGCTTATGGCATCGGGACACTAACGAGCAGTACTTC
CDR3: CASSLWHRDTNEQYF

D: TRBD1
J: TRBJ1-1
size: .
V: TRBV27
DNA: TGTGCCAGCAGTCCAAACAGGGGGCGCGTCACTGAAGCTTTCTTT
CDR3: CASSPNRGRVTEAFF

D: .
J: TRBJ1-1
size: .
V: TRBV6-1
DNA: TGTGCCAGCAGTGATCGTGGGAGTGCCCAAACTGAAGCTTTCTTT
CDR3: CASSDRGSAQTEAFF

D: TRBD2
J: TRBJ2-2
size: .
V: TRBV6-5
DNA: TGTGCCAGCAGTACCGGGACTAGTGTAACCGGGGAGCTGTTTTTT
CDR3: CASSTGTSVTGELFF

D: TRBD1
J: TRBJ2-7
size: .
V: TRBV7-6
DNA: TGTGCCAGCAGCTTAGGGGGGACAGGTTCCTACGAGCAGTACTTC
CDR3: CASSLGGTGSYEQYF

D: .
J: TRBJ2-7
size: .
V: TRBV9
DNA: TGTGCCAGCAGCGTAGCTCAACAGGGTTTGCACGAGCAGTACTTC
CDR3: CASSVAQQGLHEQYF

D: .
J: TRBJ2-2
size: .
V: TRBV7-9
DNA: TGTGCCAGCAGCTCGCGGGGTGGGACCGGGGAGCTGTTTTTT
CDR3: CASSSRGGTGELFF

D: TRBD2
J: TRBJ2-5
size: .
V: TRBV12-5
DNA: TGTGCTAGTGGTTTGGTACAGGCGGGAGGTTTGGAGACCCAGTACTTC
CDR3: CASGLVQAGGLETQYF

D: .
J: TRBJ2-3
size: .
V: TRBV11-1
DNA: TGTGCCAGCAGCCCTGGGGTGCAGGGTGAAGATACGCAGTATTTT
CDR3: CASSPGVQGEDTQYF

D: TRBD1
J: TRBJ2-7
size: .
V: TRBV28
DNA: TGTGCCAGCAACCCCACGGGGACAGGGGACTACGAGCAGTACTTC
CDR3: CASNPTGTGDYEQYF

D: .
J: TRBJ1-6
size: .
V: TRBV7-8
DNA: TGTGCCAGCAGCCCGAATGGGGCCTCACCCCTCCACTTT
CDR3: CASSPNGASPLHF

D: .
J: TRBJ1-1
size: .
V: TRBV7-3
DNA: TGTGCCAGCAGCTCCACCGCAGGGCAGAACACTGAAGCTTTCTTT
CDR3: CASSSTAGQNTEAFF

D: TRBD1
J: TRBJ1-1
size: .
V: TRBV18
DNA: TGTGCCAGCTCACCGGACAGGGGGCAGGGGGCTGAAGCTTTCTTT
CDR3: CASSPDRGQGAEAFF

D: .
J: TRBJ1-1
size: .
V: TRBV6-1
DNA: TGTGCCACCTCACTGATGGGGGGCACTGAAGCTTTCTTT
CDR3: CATSLMGGTEAFF

D: .
J: TRBJ2-7
size: .
V: TRBV6-1
DNA: TGTGCCAGCAGTGAAGCGGAAGGTTCTTTCTACGAGCAGTACTTC
CDR3: CASSEAEGSFYEQYF

D: .
J: TRBJ1-5
size: .
V: TRBV21-1
DNA: TGTGCCAGCAGCAAAGGACACAACAGCAATCAGCCCCAGCATTTT
CDR3: CASSKGHNSNQPQHF

D: .
J: TRBJ2-7
size: .
V: TRBV6-5
DNA: TGTGCCAGCAGAAACTACGAGCAGTACTTC
CDR3: CASRNYEQYF

D: .
J: TRBJ2-5
size: once
V: TRBV7-9
DNA: TGTGCCAGCAGCTACGTGGGGGTAGAGACCCAGTACTTC
CDR3: CASSYVGVETQYF

D: TRBD1
J: TRBJ2-6
size: .
V: TRBV11-2
DNA: TGTGCCAGCAGCTTAGTCGGGGGTCAGGGGGCTGTTGGGGCCAACGTCCTGACTTTC
CDR3: CASSLVGGQGAVGANVLTF

D: TRBD2
J: TRBJ2-5
size: once
V: TRBV5-1
DNA: TGCGCCAGCAAAGTAGCGGGGGGTCAAGAGACCCAGTACTTC
CDR3: CASKVAGGQETQYF

D: .
J: TRBJ2-5
size: .
V: TRBV4-1
DNA: TGCGCCAGCAGCCAAGGAATAACTTCCCAAGAGACCCAGTACTTC
CDR3: CASSQGITSQETQYF

D: .
J: TRBJ1-1
size: .
V: TRBV6-6
DNA: TGTGCCAGCAGTCCAACGAGGAGAAACACTGAAGCTTTCTTT
CDR3: CASSPTRRNTEAFF

D: .
J: TRBJ2-5
size: .
V: TRBV7-9
DNA: TGTGCCAGCAGCCAGACTGGGGAGACCCAGTACTTC
CDR3: CASSQTGETQYF